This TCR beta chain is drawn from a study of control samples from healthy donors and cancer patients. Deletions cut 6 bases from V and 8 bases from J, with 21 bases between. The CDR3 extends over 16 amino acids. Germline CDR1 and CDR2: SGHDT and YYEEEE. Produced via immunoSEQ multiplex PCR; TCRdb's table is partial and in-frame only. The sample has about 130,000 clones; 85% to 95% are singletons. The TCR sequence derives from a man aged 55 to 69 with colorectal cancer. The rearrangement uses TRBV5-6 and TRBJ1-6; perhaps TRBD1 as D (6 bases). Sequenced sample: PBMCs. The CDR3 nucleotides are TGTGCCAGCACGCTGAGGGGGGCGCAAGGGGATTCACCCCTCCACTTT. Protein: CASTLRGAQGDSPLHF.